This TCR beta chain emerged from a study of CXCR3-negative and CXCR3-positive naive CD8 T cells. Study-level findings and limits: In cryopreserved cells, CXCR3 expression partially decreased, and fresh PBMCs were used in most assays. For naive cells, CXCR3-negative and CXCR3-positive subsets had similar TRBV-TRBJ usage; for memory cells, usage differed.

With respect to this clonotype: Antigen specificity is unknown.

At a few hundred thousand cells each, triplicate sorts were carried out for each CD8+ T cell subset. CD45RO-CCR7+CD27+CD95- characterized naive CD8+ T cells. The study made its TRB cDNA libraries by 5' RACE, adding UMI labels. TCRdb reprocessed the 5' RACE reads and keeps a single row for each CDR3 protein, giving no DNA. The sample data list 70,000 to 100,000 distinct CDR3 sequences. Germline CDR1 reads SEHNR; CDR2 reads FQNEAQ (reference sequence). The CDR3 loop spans 13 amino acids. The origin of this receptor is a human donor in good health. Some clones in this sample may be carry-over from other donors' samples. This chain joins TRBV7-9 and TRBJ1-2; the TCRdb call, TRBD1, lacks DNA for checking. Source material: naive CXCR3- CD8+ T cells from blood. Specified subset: CD45RO-CCR7+CD27+CD95- naive CD8+ T cells lacking CXCR3 (TNR3-). CDR3: CASSPIDSYGYTF. Full variable domain (outside the CDR3, taken from reference TRBV7-9 and TRBJ1-2): DTGVSQNPRHKITKRGQNVTFRCDPISEHNRLYWYRQTLGQGPEFLTYFQNEAQLEKSRLLSDRFSAERPKGSFSTLEIQRTEQGDSAMYLCASSPIDSYGYTFGSGTRLTVV.